The clone carrying this TCR beta chain was seen only a few times. Its antigen remains unidentified. Trimming took 8 bases from V and 5 from J, leaving 16 bases between them. The CDR3 has 14 residues. Germline CDR1 LNHNV, CDR2 YYDKDF (reference sequence). The sample originates from a study of CD8 T cell repertoires and HIV-1 epitope variants. As for the study in general: Controls were a CMV, EBV and flu peptide pool, Ebola AY9 negative control, and no-peptide well. Epitopes were three Gag families plus Nef HW9 and YT9. Autologous T cell-negative cells served as antigen-presenting cells in equal numbers. Study observations and caveats: About nine TCR beta clonotypes were antigen-specific, 5 to 7 apparently recognizing autologous or escape variants.

Data came from immunoSEQ multiplex PCR; TCRdb stores just in-frame clones and leaves some out. The sample includes under 100,000 clones, 70% to 75% seen only once; the top ten take 20% to 30%. The chain employs TRBV15 and TRBJ2-1, with D possibly matching TRBD2 (7 bases). The sequence came from a male donor with HIV. The specimen was uncultured baseline CD8+ T cells from peripheral blood mononuclear cells (PBMCs). This CDR3 is CATGSWGGHNEQFF. DNA of the CDR3: TGTGCCACCGGAAGCTGGGGGGGCCACAATGAGCAGTTCTTC.